The source of this T cell receptor (beta chain) is a study of shared clonotypes between healthy human individuals. Overall study context: Each donor's CD8 memory used one plate, CD8 naive two, each CD4 subset three.

Only Caucasian adults living in Nashville, Tennessee served as donors. Some 30,000 T cell genomes, or approximately 190 ng DNA, went into the sorted-subset replicate PCRs. Clones were sequenced by immunoSEQ multiplex PCR, and TCRdb holds only the in-frame ones, with some missing. This sample has just over 2,000,000 clones, with roughly 94% found just once. Study-level findings and limits: Generally, naive subsets came out with larger estimated richness than memory subsets.

Germline values: CDR1 SQVTM, CDR2 ANQGSEA. V was shortened by 4 bases and J by 3 bases, with 12 bases between the two germline ends. The CDR3 extends over 13 amino acids. In regard to this clone: The antigen is undetermined.

Sequenced: naive CD4+ T cells sorted from blood. Subset defined: CD45RA+ positively selected. The V gene is TRBV29-1, the J gene TRBJ1-1, with D perhaps TRBD1 (6 bases). The TCR comes from a young man in good health. Written as DNA, the CDR3 is TGCAGCGTTGCCCCGTACAGGGACACTGAAGCTTTCTTT. It encodes CSVAPYRDTEAFF.